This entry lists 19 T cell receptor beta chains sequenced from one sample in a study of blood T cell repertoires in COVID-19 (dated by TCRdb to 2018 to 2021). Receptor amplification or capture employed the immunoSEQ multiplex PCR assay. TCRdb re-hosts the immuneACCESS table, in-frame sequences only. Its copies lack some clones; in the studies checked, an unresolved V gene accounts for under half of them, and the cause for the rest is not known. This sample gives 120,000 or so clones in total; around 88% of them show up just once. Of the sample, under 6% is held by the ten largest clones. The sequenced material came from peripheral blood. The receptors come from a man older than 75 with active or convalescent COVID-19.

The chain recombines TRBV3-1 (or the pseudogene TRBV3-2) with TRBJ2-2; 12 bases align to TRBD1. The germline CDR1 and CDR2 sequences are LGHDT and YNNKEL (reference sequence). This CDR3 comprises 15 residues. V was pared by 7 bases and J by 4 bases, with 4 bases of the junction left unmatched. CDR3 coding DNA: TGTGCCAGCAAGATGGGACAGGGGGCCACCGGGGAGCTGTTTTTT. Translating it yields CASKMGQGATGELFF.

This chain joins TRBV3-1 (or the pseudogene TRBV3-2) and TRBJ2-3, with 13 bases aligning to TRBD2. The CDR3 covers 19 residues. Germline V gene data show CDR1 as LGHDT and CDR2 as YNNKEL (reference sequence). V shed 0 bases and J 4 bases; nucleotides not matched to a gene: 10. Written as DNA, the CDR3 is TGTGCCAGCAGCCAAGATCCCCCCATACTAGCGGGGGGGGCAGATACGCAGTATTTT. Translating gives CASSQDPPILAGGADTQYF.

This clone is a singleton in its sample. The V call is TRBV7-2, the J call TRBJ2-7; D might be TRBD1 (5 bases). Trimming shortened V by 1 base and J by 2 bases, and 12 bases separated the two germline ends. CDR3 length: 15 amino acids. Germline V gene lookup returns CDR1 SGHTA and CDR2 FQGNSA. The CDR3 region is CASSLEGDEPYEQYF. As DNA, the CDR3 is TGTGCCAGCAGCTTAGAAGGGGATGAGCCCTACGAGCAGTACTTC.

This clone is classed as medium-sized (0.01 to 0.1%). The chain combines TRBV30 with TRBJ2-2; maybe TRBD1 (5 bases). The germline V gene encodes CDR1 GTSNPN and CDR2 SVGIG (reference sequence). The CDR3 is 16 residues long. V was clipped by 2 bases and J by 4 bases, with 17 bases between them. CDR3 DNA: TGTGCCTGGAGTAGGACAAGGACATCCCCCACCGGGGAGCTGTTTTTT. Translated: CAWSRTRTSPTGELFF.

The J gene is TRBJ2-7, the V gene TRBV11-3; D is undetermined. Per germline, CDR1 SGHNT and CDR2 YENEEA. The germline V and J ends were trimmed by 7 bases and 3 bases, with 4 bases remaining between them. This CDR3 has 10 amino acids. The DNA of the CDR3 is TGTGCCAGCACAATCTACGAGCAGTACTTC. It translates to CASTIYEQYF.

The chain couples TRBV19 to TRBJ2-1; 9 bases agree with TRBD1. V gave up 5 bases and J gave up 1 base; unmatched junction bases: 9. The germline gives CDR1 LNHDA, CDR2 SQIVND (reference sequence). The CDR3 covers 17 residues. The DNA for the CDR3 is TGTGCCAGTAGTCCCTCACGGGGGACAGGGTCCTACAATGAGCAGTTCTTC. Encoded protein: CASSPSRGTGSYNEQFF. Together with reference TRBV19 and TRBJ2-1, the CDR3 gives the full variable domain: DGGITQSPKYLFRKEGQNVTLSCEQNLNHDAMYWYRQDPGQGLRLIYYSQIVNDFQKGDIAEGYSVSREKKESFPLTVTSAQKNPTAFYLCASSPSRGTGSYNEQFFGPGTRLTVL.

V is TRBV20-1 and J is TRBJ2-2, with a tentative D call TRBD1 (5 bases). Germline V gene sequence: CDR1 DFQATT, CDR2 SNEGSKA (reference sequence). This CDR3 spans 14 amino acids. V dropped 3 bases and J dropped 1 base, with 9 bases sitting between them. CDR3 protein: CSASYQGNTGELFF. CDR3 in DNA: TGCAGTGCTAGTTATCAGGGGAACACCGGGGAGCTGTTTTTT.

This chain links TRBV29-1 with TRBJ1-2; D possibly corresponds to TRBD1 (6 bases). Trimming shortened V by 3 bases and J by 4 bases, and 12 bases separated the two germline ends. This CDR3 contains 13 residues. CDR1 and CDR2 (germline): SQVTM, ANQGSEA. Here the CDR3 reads CSVETQGIYGYTF. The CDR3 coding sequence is TGCAGCGTTGAGACTCAGGGGATCTATGGCTACACCTTC. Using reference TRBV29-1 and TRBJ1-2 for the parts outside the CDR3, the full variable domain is SAVISQKPSRDICQRGTSLTIQCQVDSQVTMMFWYRQQPGQSLTLIATANQGSEATYESGFVIDKFPISRPNLTFSTLTVSNMSPEDSSIYLCSVETQGIYGYTFGSGTRLTVV.

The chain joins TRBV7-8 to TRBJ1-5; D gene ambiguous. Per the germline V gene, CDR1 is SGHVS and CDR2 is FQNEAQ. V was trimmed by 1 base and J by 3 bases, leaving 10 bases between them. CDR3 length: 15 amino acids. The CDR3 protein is CASSLEGANNQPQHF. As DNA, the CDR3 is TGTGCCAGCAGCTTAGAGGGAGCGAACAATCAGCCCCAGCATTTT. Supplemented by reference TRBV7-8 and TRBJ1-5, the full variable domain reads GAGVSQSPRYKVAKRGQDVALRCDPISGHVSLFWYQQALGQGPEFLTYFQNEAQLDKSGLPSDRFFAERPEGSVSTLKIQRTQQEDSAVYLCASSLEGANNQPQHFGDGTRLSIL.

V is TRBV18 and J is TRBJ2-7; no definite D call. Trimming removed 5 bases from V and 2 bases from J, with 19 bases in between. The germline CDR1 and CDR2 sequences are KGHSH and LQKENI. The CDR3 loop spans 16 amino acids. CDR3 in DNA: TGTGCCAGCTCATCGCGGAACCGGTCAACCCCCTACGAGCAGTACTTC. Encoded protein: CASSSRNRSTPYEQYF.

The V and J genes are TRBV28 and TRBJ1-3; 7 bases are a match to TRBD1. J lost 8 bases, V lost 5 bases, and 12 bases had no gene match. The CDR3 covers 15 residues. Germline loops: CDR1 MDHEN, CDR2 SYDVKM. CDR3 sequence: CASSIGTGVGYTIYF. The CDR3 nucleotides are TGTGCCAGCAGTATCGGTACAGGGGTGGGTTACACCATATATTTT.

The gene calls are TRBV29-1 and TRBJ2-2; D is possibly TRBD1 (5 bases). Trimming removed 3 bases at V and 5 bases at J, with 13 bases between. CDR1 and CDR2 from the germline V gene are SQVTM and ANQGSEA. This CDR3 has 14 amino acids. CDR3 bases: TGCAGCGTTGAGGTTGACAGTTTTACCGGGGAGCTGTTTTTT. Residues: CSVEVDSFTGELFF.

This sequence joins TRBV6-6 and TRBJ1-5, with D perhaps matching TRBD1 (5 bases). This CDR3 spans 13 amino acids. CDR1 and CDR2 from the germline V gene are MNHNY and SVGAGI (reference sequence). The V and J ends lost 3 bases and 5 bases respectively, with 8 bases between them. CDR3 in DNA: TGTGCCAGCAGTTATTGGGGCGATCAGCCCCAGCATTTT. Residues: CASSYWGDQPQHF.

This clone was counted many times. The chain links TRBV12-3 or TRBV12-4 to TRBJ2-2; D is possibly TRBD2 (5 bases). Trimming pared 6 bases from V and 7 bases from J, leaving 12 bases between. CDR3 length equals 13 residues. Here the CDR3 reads CASSPRAGGELFF. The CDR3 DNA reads TGTGCCAGCAGCCCGAGGGCAGGCGGGGAGCTGTTTTTT.

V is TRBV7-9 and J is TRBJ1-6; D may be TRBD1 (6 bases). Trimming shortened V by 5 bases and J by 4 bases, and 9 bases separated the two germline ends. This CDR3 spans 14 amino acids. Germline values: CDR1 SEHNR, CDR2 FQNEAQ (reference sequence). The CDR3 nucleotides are TGTGCCAGCAGCCCCGGACAGTATAATTCACCCCTCCACTTT. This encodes CASSPGQYNSPLHF.

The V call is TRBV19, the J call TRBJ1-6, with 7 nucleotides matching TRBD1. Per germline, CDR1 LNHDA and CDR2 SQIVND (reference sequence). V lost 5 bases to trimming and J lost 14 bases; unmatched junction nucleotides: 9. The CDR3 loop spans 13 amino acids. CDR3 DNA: TGTGCCAGTAGTCCTGGACAGGTCGGAACCCTCCACTTT. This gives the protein CASSPGQVGTLHF. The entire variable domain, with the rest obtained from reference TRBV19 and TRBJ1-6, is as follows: DGGITQSPKYLFRKEGQNVTLSCEQNLNHDAMYWYRQDPGQGLRLIYYSQIVNDFQKGDIAEGYSVSREKKESFPLTVTSAQKNPTAFYLCASSPGQVGTLHFGNGTRLTVT.

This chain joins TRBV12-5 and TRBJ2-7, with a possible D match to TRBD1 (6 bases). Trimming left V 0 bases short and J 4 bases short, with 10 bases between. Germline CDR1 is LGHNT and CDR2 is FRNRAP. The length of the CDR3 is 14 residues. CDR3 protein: CASGLVSTGYEQYF. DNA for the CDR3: TGTGCTAGTGGTTTGGTATCCACAGGGTACGAGCAGTACTTC.

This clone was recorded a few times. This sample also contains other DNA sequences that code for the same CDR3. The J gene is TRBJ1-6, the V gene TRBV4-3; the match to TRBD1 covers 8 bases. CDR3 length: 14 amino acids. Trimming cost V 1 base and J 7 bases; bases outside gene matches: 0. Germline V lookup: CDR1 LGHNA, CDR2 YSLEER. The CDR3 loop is CASSQGTGNSPLHF. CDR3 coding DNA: TGCGCCAGCAGCCAAGGGACAGGGAATTCACCCCTCCACTTT.

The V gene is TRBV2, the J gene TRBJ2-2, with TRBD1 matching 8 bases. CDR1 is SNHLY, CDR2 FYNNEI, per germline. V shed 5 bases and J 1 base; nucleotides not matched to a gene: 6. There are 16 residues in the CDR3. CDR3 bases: TGTGCCAGCAGTCAAAACGGACAGGGGAACACCGGGGAGCTGTTTTTT. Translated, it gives CASSQNGQGNTGELFF.